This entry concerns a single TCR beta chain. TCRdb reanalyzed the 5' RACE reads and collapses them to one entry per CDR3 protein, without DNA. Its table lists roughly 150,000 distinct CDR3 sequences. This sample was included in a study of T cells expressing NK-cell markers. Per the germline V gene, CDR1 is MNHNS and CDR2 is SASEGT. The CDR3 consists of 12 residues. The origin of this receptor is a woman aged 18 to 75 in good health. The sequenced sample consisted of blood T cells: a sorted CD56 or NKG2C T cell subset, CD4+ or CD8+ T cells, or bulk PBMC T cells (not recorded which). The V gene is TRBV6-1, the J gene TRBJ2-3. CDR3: CASSWGTDTQYF.